This TCR beta chain derives from a study of blood T cell repertoires in COVID-19. Study as a whole: Sample material is recorded as cDNA or gDNA derived from T cells, B-cell-depleted T cells, or PBMCs.

This clone appeared a single time. Authors' data handling: Amplifying reference gene primers gave estimates of nucleated cell counts. TCRdb keeps only in-frame clones here, not all; method: immunoSEQ multiplex PCR. V and J calls plus clone size are reproduced from that table; the DNA served to infer D and trimming. In the table there are some 87,000 clones, 70% to 90% of which are singletons. Germline CDR1 and CDR2: LNHDA and SQIVND (reference sequence). This CDR3 has 15 amino acids. Trimming cost V 4 bases and J 4 bases; bases outside gene matches: 7. While infection was still active, Seattle patients were enrolled and then followed longitudinally.

Sequenced input: peripheral blood. The chain joins TRBV19 to TRBJ2-7; 10 bases map to TRBD1. The receptor comes from a human donor with COVID-19, enrolled during active disease. The donor label of this sample is uncertain. The chain's CDR3 is CASSTQWDRGYEQYF. CDR3 nucleotides: TGTGCCAGTAGTACTCAGTGGGACAGGGGTTACGAGCAGTACTTC.